This entry lists 8 T cell receptor beta chains sequenced from one sample in a study of T-cell reconstitution after alpha-beta-depleted transplantation in children. Unique molecular identifiers were used in preparing the TCRbeta library. Each CDR3 protein gets one entry after TCRdb re-called the PCR reads with MiXCR. The sample lists about 400,000 distinct CDR3 sequences; roughly 16% were seen once. The sample in question was PBMCs, mostly from graft donor cells, obtained 360 days after TCRalphabeta/CD19-depleted stem cell transplant. These TCRs come from a boy under two years old who had a stem cell transplant for Wiskott-Aldrich syndrome, so the T cells may come from the graft donor.

V usage is TRBV4-1 and J usage is TRBJ2-7, with D possibly matching TRBD2 (7 bases). The germline V gene has CDR1 MGHRA and CDR2 YSYEKL. The CDR3 runs to 19 residues. Trimming shortened V by 1 base and J by 1 base, and 23 bases separated the two germline ends. CDR3 sequence reads: CASSQGWVQGLTPSYEQYF. In DNA form, the CDR3 reads TGCGCCAGCAGCCAAGGTTGGGTACAGGGACTAACTCCTTCCTACGAGCAGTACTTC.

This clonotype was detected a few times. The V and J genes are TRBV6-5 and TRBJ1-5; D is uncertain. The germline gives CDR1 MNHEY, CDR2 SVGAGI. The CDR3 spans 14 residues. V dropped 1 base and J dropped 4 bases, with 8 bases sitting between them. The chain's CDR3 is CASSYLGRNQPQHF. DNA of the CDR3: TGTGCCAGCAGTTACTTGGGCAGAAATCAGCCCCAGCATTTT.

This clonotype was seen more than once but under ten times. The J gene is TRBJ2-1, the V gene TRBV20-1, with TRBD2 matching over 9 bases. CDR3 length: 14 residues. The V and J ends lost 4 bases and 15 bases, in that order; junction bases with no gene match: 16. Germline assignment: CDR1 DFQATT and CDR2 SNEGSKA (reference sequence). CDR3 nucleotides: TGCAGTGCTACATTACCGGGACTAGCTATGGCTCGGTTCTTC. Translating gives CSATLPGLAMARFF.

The V and J genes are TRBV9 and TRBJ2-1; TRBD2 agrees at 8 bases. Germline values: CDR1 SGDLS, CDR2 YYNGEE. Germline trimming cut 3 bases from V and 8 bases from J; bases unmatched to any gene: 13. The CDR3 consists of 16 residues. The CDR3 DNA sequence: TGTGCCAGCAGCGCCCACTTTAGCGGGAAGGGGGATGAGCAGTTCTTC. Residues: CASSAHFSGKGDEQFF. The full variable domain, in which reference TRBV9 and TRBJ2-1 provide the parts outside the CDR3, is DSGVTQTPKHLITATGQRVTLRCSPRSGDLSVYWYQQSLDQGLQFLIQYYNGEERAKGNILERFSAQQFPDLHSELNLSSLELGDSALYFCASSAHFSGKGDEQFFGPGTRLTVL.

This clonotype was counted between two and nine times. This chain uses TRBV4-1 with TRBJ1-1; a weak D match, TRBD1 (5 bases). This CDR3 spans 14 amino acids. V lost 2 bases to trimming and J lost 3 bases, with 10 bases between them. Germline V gene sequence: CDR1 MGHRA, CDR2 YSYEKL. The CDR3 region is CASSQKGVYTEAFF. For the CDR3, the DNA is TGCGCCAGCAGCCAAAAAGGGGTCTACACTGAAGCTTTCTTT.

In this sample, this clonotype turned up many times. This chain connects TRBV5-1 to TRBJ1-3; no definite D call. This CDR3 is built from 15 residues. Germline assignment: CDR1 SGHRS and CDR2 YFSETQ. V was trimmed by 0 bases and J by 0 bases, leaving 7 bases between them. In nucleotides, the CDR3 is TGCGCCAGCAGCTTGGGGCCGGCCTCTGGAAACACCATATATTTT. This encodes CASSLGPASGNTIYF.

The rearrangement links TRBV27 to TRBJ2-7; 7 bases agree with TRBD1. The CDR3 covers 15 residues. The junction had 10 bases not matched to a gene; V was cut back by 5 bases and J by 3 bases. Germline assignment: CDR1 MNHEY and CDR2 SMNVEV (reference sequence). DNA for the CDR3: TGTGCCAGCAGTCCGAGACGGACAGGAAACTACGAGCAGTACTTC. It is translated as CASSPRRTGNYEQYF.

This clonotype showed up many times. This chain connects TRBV29-1 to TRBJ2-5; D gene ambiguous. This CDR3 has 11 amino acids. Trimming left V 6 bases short and J 4 bases short, with 9 bases between. The germline V gene has CDR1 SQVTM and CDR2 ANQGSEA. CDR3 coding DNA: TGCAGCGTCAGACCCGGAGAGACCCAGTACTTC. Translation: CSVRPGETQYF.